The following is a T cell receptor beta chain sequence with its context. Its antigen is not yet known. No much larger clone is present one base from it, and per-base qualities are unavailable. This sample is drawn from a study of response to subunit inactivated influenza vaccine (dated by TCRdb to the late 2010s). Some background on the complete study: Deep quantitative T cell receptor repertoire profiling was used in the study to track responses to a trivalent subunit inactivated influenza vaccine.

Receptor libraries were prepared by RT-PCR. Sequencing used an Illumina HiSeq 2500. The raw public data were reprocessed by TCRdb itself: fastp quality trimming at Q25, MiXCR clonotype calling, in-frame beta chains only. Each record represents a unique CDR3 protein, reported with the most common genes and DNA among its rows. This sample has about 800,000 distinct CDR3 sequences in its table, and 21% of those were observed once. The top ten clonotypes cover 10% of the sample. The CDR3 runs 15 amino acids, cysteine and phenylalanine included. The retained sequence is limited to the CDR3, 45 bases, with the frame set at the first base. Trimming takes 6 bases from V and 5 bases from J, and the germline ends sit 19 bases apart. From the germline V gene, CDR1 is MNHNS and CDR2 is SASEGT. The paper as a whole reports these results and caveats: It was suggested by the authors that each seasonal influenza vaccination may recruit only a limited number of new T cells.

The sequencing used PBMCs from blood, collected around 5 days after vaccination. The rearrangement combines TRBV6-1 with TRBJ1-1; the D segment could be TRBD1, given 5 matching bases. The receptor was derived from a man in his forties or fifties who received an inactivated influenza vaccine. Donor details come from another sample of the same person, matched by shared clones. The sequenced DNA: TGTGCCAGCAGCGGCCGGAGCGAGGGGCGAACTGAAGCTTTCTTT. Translated, this is CASSGRSEGRTEAFF.